This TCR beta chain comes out of a study of blood T cell repertoires in COVID-19. Study context: The cDNA or gDNA used as material had been derived from T cells, B-cell-depleted T cells, or PBMCs.

Trimming removed 7 bases from V and 1 base from J, with 10 bases in between. The CDR3 runs 13 residues. The germline V gene encodes CDR1 LNHDA and CDR2 SQIVND (reference sequence). Authors' processing steps: For nucleated cells, counts were estimated from reference gene primer amplification. Libraries were prepared by immunoSEQ multiplex PCR; TCRdb keeps only in-frame clonotypes and omits some of them. The D gene and trimming were derived from the DNA, and the V and J assignments and clone size from that table. The sample contains tens of thousands of clones, about 92% of which appear only once. The TCR comes from a man aged 65 to 79 with active COVID-19. The sample consisted of peripheral blood. This chain connects TRBV19 to TRBJ1-1; D not certain. The CDR3: CASTGRWNTEAFF. In nucleotides, the CDR3 is TGTGCCAGTACTGGCAGGTGGAACACTGAAGCTTTCTTT.